A selection of T cell receptor beta chains follows, all from one sample in a study of long-term antiretroviral therapy in people with HIV. Only in-frame clones appear in the TCRdb table, and some are missing; sequencing was by immunoSEQ multiplex PCR. Of 26,000 or so clones listed, nearly 85% were seen once; the top ten hold about 10%. Sequenced here: unsorted PBMCs, sampled 0.8 years before starting antiretroviral therapy. All receptors come from a man between 18 and 35 years old with HIV. Each CDR3 is given with its conserved first and last residue. A D gene is named only where the DNA matches it firmly. Not every row has a clone size; where given, it reads once, few, many or a size class.

D gene	clone size	J gene	V gene	CDR3 protein	CDR3 DNA
TRBD1	medium-sized	TRBJ1-2	TRBV7-2	CASSWDRGRSLRLGYTF	TGTGCCAGCAGCTGGGACAGGGGGAGGTCACTTAGATTAGGCTACACCTTC
TRBD1	.	TRBJ2-1	TRBV11-2	CASSLDGQGYNEQFF	TGTGCCAGCAGCTTAGATGGACAGGGTTACAATGAGCAGTTCTTC
.	.	TRBJ2-7	TRBV6-6	CASSRGEEEQYF	TGTGCCAGCAGTCGTGGGGAGGAAGAGCAGTACTTC
TRBD1	.	TRBJ1-4	TRBV2	CASSQDREGEKLFF	TGTGCCAGCAGTCAGGACAGGGAGGGTGAAAAACTGTTTTTT
TRBD1	.	TRBJ1-5	TRBV4-1	CASSHRTGPYSNQPQHF	TGCGCCAGCAGCCACCGGACAGGGCCTTATAGCAATCAGCCCCAGCATTTT
.	few	TRBJ2-7	TRBV4-2	CASSQATGPSRDEQYF	TGTGCCAGCAGCCAAGCAACAGGGCCTTCCCGAGACGAGCAGTACTTC
.	.	TRBJ2-5	TRBV5-1	CASTLTQETQYF	TGCGCCAGCACCTTGACCCAAGAGACCCAGTACTTC
TRBD2	.	TRBJ2-5	TRBV7-8	CASSPGLGRETQYF	TGTGCCAGCAGCCCCGGACTAGGGAGAGAGACCCAGTACTTC
.	.	TRBJ2-3	TRBV19	CASGGWGDTQYF	TGTGCCAGTGGGGGGTGGGGAGATACGCAGTATTTT
TRBD2	.	TRBJ2-5	TRBV28	CASSGTSGRAKQGETQYF	TGTGCCAGCAGTGGGACTAGCGGGAGGGCCAAGCAGGGAGAGACCCAGTACTTC
TRBD2	.	TRBJ2-7	TRBV10-2	CASRGLAGGRSYEQYF	TGCGCCAGCAGAGGACTAGCGGGAGGACGCTCCTACGAGCAGTACTTC
TRBD2	few	TRBJ2-7	TRBV27	CASSFGAGAYEQYF	TGTGCCAGCAGTTTCGGAGCGGGGGCCTACGAGCAGTACTTC
.	.	TRBJ1-5	TRBV2	CASSVKGWAQPQHF	TGTGCCAGCAGTGTCAAGGGTTGGGCGCAGCCCCAGCATTTT
TRBD1	.	TRBJ1-1	TRBV7-9	CASSLGTGLNTEAFF	TGTGCCAGCAGCTTAGGGACAGGGCTGAACACTGAAGCTTTCTTT
.	.	TRBJ1-2	TRBV7-9	CASTSSLNYGYTF	TGTGCCAGCACCAGTTCCCTTAACTATGGCTACACCTTC
.	.	TRBJ1-2	TRBV5-1	CASSLVVRDYGYTF	TGCGCCAGCAGCTTGGTCGTCAGGGACTATGGCTACACCTTC
TRBD2	.	TRBJ2-7	TRBV30	CASLISSGSTNEQYF	TGTGCCTCCCTCATCTCTAGCGGGAGTACCAACGAGCAGTACTTC
TRBD1	.	TRBJ2-1	TRBV6-1	CASSEASGTGGNEQFF	TGTGCCAGCAGTGAAGCAAGTGGGACAGGGGGCAATGAGCAGTTCTTC
.	few	TRBJ2-2	TRBV10-1	CAIQHQNTGELFF	TGCGCCATCCAACACCAGAACACCGGGGAGCTGTTTTTT
.	.	TRBJ2-5	TRBV27	CASSSLGGRLETQYF	TGTGCCAGCAGTTCGCTTGGGGGACGGTTAGAGACCCAGTACTTC
.	.	TRBJ2-5	TRBV27	CASSLSYQETQYF	TGTGCCAGCAGTTTATCGTACCAAGAGACCCAGTACTTC
TRBD1	.	TRBJ1-2	TRBV27	CASRSTGGTYGYTF	TGTGCCAGCAGATCGACAGGGGGCACTTATGGCTACACCTTC
TRBD2	once	TRBJ2-6	TRBV5-4	CASSPLRGAGANVLTF	TGTGCCAGCAGCCCTTTGCGGGGGGCCGGGGCCAACGTCCTGACTTTC
TRBD2	.	TRBJ2-3	TRBV4-1	CASSPGPFSGGSSTDTQYF	TGCGCCAGCAGCCCAGGGCCGTTTAGCGGGGGGTCTAGCACAGATACGCAGTATTTT
.	.	TRBJ2-2	TRBV9	CASSVDGGNTGELFF	TGTGCCAGCAGCGTAGACGGGGGGAACACCGGGGAGCTGTTTTTT
TRBD1	few	TRBJ2-7	TRBV28	CASSSLQGIEQYF	TGTGCCAGCAGTTCGTTACAGGGGATAGAGCAGTACTTC
.	.	TRBJ2-3	TRBV7-3	CASSLSLGLNGGASTDTQYF	TGTGCCAGCAGCTTGAGCCTCGGGCTGAACGGCGGGGCCTCCACAGATACGCAGTATTTT
.	.	TRBJ2-1	TRBV9	CASSVEAVTYNEQFF	TGTGCCAGCAGCGTAGAAGCGGTTACCTACAATGAGCAGTTCTTC
.	.	TRBJ1-5	TRBV7-9	CASSPGYSNQPQHF	TGTGCCAGCAGTCCGGGGTATAGCAATCAGCCCCAGCATTTT
.	.	TRBJ2-5	TRBV27	CASSLVSRGETQYF	TGTGCCAGCAGTTTAGTCAGTAGGGGAGAGACCCAGTACTTC
TRBD2	.	TRBJ2-7	TRBV7-8	CASSPRGLAGVYEQYF	TGTGCCAGCAGCCCCAGGGGACTAGCGGGGGTCTACGAGCAGTACTTC
.	.	TRBJ1-1	TRBV6-5	CASKAGVTEAFF	TGTGCCAGCAAGGCAGGGGTCACTGAAGCTTTCTTT
.	.	TRBJ2-3	TRBV13	CASSLLGRGTDTQYF	TGTGCCAGCAGCTTACTGGGGAGAGGGACAGATACGCAGTATTTT
.	.	TRBJ2-2	TRBV5-6	CASSFGGTGELFF	TGTGCCAGCAGCTTCGGGGGCACCGGGGAGCTGTTTTTT
.	.	TRBJ1-2	TRBV7-9	CASSHQIEYGYTF	TGTGCCAGCAGTCACCAAATAGAATATGGCTACACCTTC
.	.	TRBJ2-7	TRBV2	CASDKVPPYEQYF	TGTGCCAGCGATAAGGTCCCCCCCTACGAGCAGTACTTC
.	once	TRBJ2-1	TRBV9	CASSVGIFDEQFF	TGTGCCAGCAGCGTAGGGATATTCGATGAGCAGTTCTTC
.	.	TRBJ2-7	TRBV5-1	CASSGSSYEQYF	TGCGCCAGCAGCGGTAGCTCCTACGAGCAGTACTTC
.	once	TRBJ1-3	TRBV5-1	CASSSDPRSGNTIYF	TGCGCCAGCAGCTCGGACCCGCGCTCTGGAAACACCATATATTTT
TRBD1	.	TRBJ1-5	TRBV2	CASRRDRDNQPQHF	TGTGCCAGTCGACGAGACAGGGACAATCAGCCCCAGCATTTT
TRBD2	.	TRBJ2-5	TRBV19	CASRPSGGYQETQYF	TGTGCCAGTAGACCAAGCGGGGGATATCAAGAGACCCAGTACTTC
TRBD1	.	TRBJ1-2	TRBV5-1	CASRDRVRDGYTF	TGCGCCAGCAGAGACAGGGTCAGGGATGGCTACACCTTC
.	.	TRBJ1-2	TRBV30	CAWRIGGTYGYTF	TGTGCCTGGAGAATTGGTGGGACCTATGGCTACACCTTC
.	once	TRBJ1-2	TRBV18	CASSPGGQDASGNYGYTF	TGTGCCAGCTCACCAGGGGGCCAGGACGCCTCGGGGAACTATGGCTACACCTTC
.	.	TRBJ2-4	TRBV30	CAWSVQGRNIQYF	TGTGCCTGGAGTGTGCAGGGGAGAAACATTCAGTACTTC
.	.	TRBJ2-7	TRBV4-2	CASSQDWGTVTYEQYF	TGTGCCAGCAGCCAAGATTGGGGGACGGTCACCTACGAGCAGTACTTC
.	.	TRBJ1-1	TRBV11-2	CASSPPAANTEAFF	TGTGCCAGCAGCCCCCCGGCCGCGAACACTGAAGCTTTCTTT
TRBD2	medium-sized	TRBJ2-1	TRBV4-1	CASSYQAGNEQFF	TGCGCCAGCAGCTACCAAGCGGGGAATGAGCAGTTCTTC
.	once	TRBJ1-1	TRBV6-6	CASSSGQGNTEAFF	TGTGCCAGCAGTTCGGGACAAGGGAACACTGAAGCTTTCTTT
.	.	TRBJ1-1	TRBV28	CASSSDTRLNTEAFF	TGTGCCAGCAGTTCGGACACTCGACTGAACACTGAAGCTTTCTTT
.	.	TRBJ2-7	TRBV5-1	CASSLDAGPYEQYF	TGCGCCAGCAGCTTGGATGCAGGGCCCTACGAGCAGTACTTC
TRBD2	.	TRBJ2-3	TRBV6-5	CASSQTGGPADTQYF	TGTGCCAGCAGCCAAACGGGGGGGCCGGCAGATACGCAGTATTTT
TRBD2	.	TRBJ2-7	TRBV5-1	CASSPYLAGEYEQYF	TGCGCCAGCAGCCCCTACTTAGCGGGGGAGTACGAGCAGTACTTC